Detailed here is one T cell receptor (beta chain). In the authors' methods: Amplified reference gene primers provided the basis for estimating nucleated cell counts. TCRdb's copy holds only in-frame clones and misses some; the assay was immunoSEQ multiplex PCR. V and J calls and clone size are copied from that table; D and trimming were computed from the DNA. The data contain approximately 130,000 clones, roughly four fifths of them singletons. With V trimmed by 5 bases and J by 1 base, 3 bases remained unmatched. Germline CDR1 is KGHSH and CDR2 is LQKENI. The CDR3 length is 14 residues. This entry is derived from a study of blood T cell repertoires in COVID-19. Study at large: Italy, Spain and the United States were the sources of the convalescent and acute COVID-19 samples. From T cells, B-cell-depleted T cells, or PBMCs came the material, which was cDNA or gDNA.

The origin of this receptor is a human donor in a cohort sampled during active COVID-19. This sequence joins TRBV18 and TRBJ2-7; TRBD1 aligns across 9 bases. Specimen: peripheral blood. The CDR3 region is CASSSGTGSYEQYF. The CDR3, as DNA: TGTGCCAGCTCATCCGGGACAGGGTCCTACGAGCAGTACTTC.